Shown below are 5 T cell receptor beta chains from a single sample sequenced in a study of blood T cell repertoires in COVID-19. Profiled with immunoSEQ multiplex PCR; TCRdb holds only in-frame clones, not every one. The table shows a few hundred thousand clones, with around 85% occurring only once. The sample consisted of PBMCs or T cells enriched from blood (not recorded which). The source of these receptors is a man aged 25-45 years who had recovered from COVID-19.

This rearrangement joins TRBV5-4 to TRBJ1-1; no clear D gene. Trimming pared 0 bases from V and 8 bases from J, leaving 14 bases between. The germline gives CDR1 SGHNT, CDR2 YYREEE (reference sequence). CDR3 length equals 14 residues. The CDR3 DNA is TGTGCCAGCAGCTTGGCCGGGGAGGCCACAGAAGCTTTCTTT. It yields the protein CASSLAGEATEAFF.

The chain is built from TRBV5-6 and TRBJ2-1; D is perhaps TRBD2 (5 bases). The germline CDR1 and CDR2 sequences are SGHDT and YYEEEE. V was clipped by 2 bases and J by 1 base, with 7 bases between them. The CDR3 consists of 14 residues. The CDR3 region is CASSFPGSYNEQFF. DNA of the CDR3: TGTGCCAGCAGCTTCCCGGGGTCCTACAATGAGCAGTTCTTC.

The chain combines TRBV19 with TRBJ2-1, with D possibly TRBD1 on 5 matching bases. Trimming took 7 bases from V and 6 from J, leaving 13 bases between them. The CDR3 covers 13 residues. CDR1 and CDR2 from the germline V gene are LNHDA and SQIVND (reference sequence). The CDR3, as DNA: TGTGCCAGTAAAGTTCAGGGCCCCAATGAGCAGTTCTTC. Residues: CASKVQGPNEQFF.

The chain carries TRBV7-6 and TRBJ2-7; D call uncertain. This CDR3 is 15 amino acids long. With 5 bases removed from V and 4 bases from J, the gap between germline ends came to 18 bases. Germline V gives CDR1 SGHVS, CDR2 FNYEAQ. The CDR3 region is CASSRSRRPGYEQYF. CDR3 nucleotide sequence: TGTGCCAGCAGCCGTTCTCGACGGCCGGGTTACGAGCAGTACTTC.

The table lists this clone with a few counts. The chain joins TRBV5-4 to TRBJ1-6; D remains unclear. The CDR3 consists of 14 residues. Trimming cost V 2 bases and J 7 bases, with 10 bases left between them. The germline CDR1 and CDR2 sequences are SGHNT and YYREEE (reference sequence). The CDR3 DNA follows: TGTGCCAGCAGCTTCGGGGATCTCAATTCACCCCTCCACTTT. This translates into CASSFGDLNSPLHF.